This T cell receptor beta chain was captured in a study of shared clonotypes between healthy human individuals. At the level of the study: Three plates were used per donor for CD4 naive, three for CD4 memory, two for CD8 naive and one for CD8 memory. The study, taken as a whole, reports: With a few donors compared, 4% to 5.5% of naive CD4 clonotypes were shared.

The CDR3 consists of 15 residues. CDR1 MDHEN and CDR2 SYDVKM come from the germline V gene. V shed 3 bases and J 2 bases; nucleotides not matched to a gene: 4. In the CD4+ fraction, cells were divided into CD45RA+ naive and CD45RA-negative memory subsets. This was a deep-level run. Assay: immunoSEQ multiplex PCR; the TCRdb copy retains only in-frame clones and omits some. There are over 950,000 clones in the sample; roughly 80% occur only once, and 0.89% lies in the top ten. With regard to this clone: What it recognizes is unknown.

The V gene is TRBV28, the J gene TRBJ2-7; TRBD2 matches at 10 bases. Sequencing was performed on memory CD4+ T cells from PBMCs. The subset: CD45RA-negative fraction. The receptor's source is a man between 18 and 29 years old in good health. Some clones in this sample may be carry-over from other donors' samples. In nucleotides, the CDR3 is TGTGCCAGCAGTTTCAGCGGGGGGGGGCCCTACGAGCAGTACTTC. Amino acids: CASSFSGGGPYEQYF.